This T cell receptor (beta chain) was sequenced for a study of cytomegalovirus exposure and HLA in healthy donors. Study results and limitations: Segments of the TCR beta V type were, in most cases, productive about 87% or about 30% of the time in an earlier analysis.

Use of 60 Vbeta and 13 Jbeta primers characterized the PCR. Produced via immunoSEQ multiplex PCR; TCRdb's table is partial and in-frame only. The sample carries approximately 140,000 clones, over 70% recorded once. As regards this clone: No antigen is known for it.

CDR1 and CDR2 from the germline V gene are KGHSH and LQKENI. The CDR3 sequence is 14 residues long. The V and J ends lost 1 base and 1 base respectively, with 7 bases between them. Sequenced input: PBMCs. This clonotype was obtained from a male donor in good health and CMV-seronegative. This chain links TRBV18 with TRBJ2-5, with a weak D call TRBD1 (5 bases). The CDR3 reads CASSPQQGQETQYF. CDR3 DNA: TGTGCCAGCTCACCACAGCAGGGCCAAGAGACCCAGTACTTC. Full variable domain (missing parts from reference TRBV18 and TRBJ2-5): NAGVMQNPRHLVRRRGQEARLRCSPMKGHSHVYWYRQLPEEGLKFMVYLQKENIIDESGMPKERFSAEFPKEGPSILRIQQVVRGDSAAYFCASSPQQGQETQYFGPGTRLLVL.